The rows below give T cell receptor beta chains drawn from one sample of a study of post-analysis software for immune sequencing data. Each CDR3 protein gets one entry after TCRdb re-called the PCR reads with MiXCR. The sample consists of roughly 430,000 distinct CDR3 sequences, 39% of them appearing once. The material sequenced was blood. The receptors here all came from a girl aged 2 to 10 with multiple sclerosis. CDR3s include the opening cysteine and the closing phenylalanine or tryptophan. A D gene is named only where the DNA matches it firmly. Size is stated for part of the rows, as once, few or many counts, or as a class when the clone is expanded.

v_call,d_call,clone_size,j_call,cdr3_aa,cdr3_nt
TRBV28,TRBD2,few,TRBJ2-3,CASSLSGDLGTDTQYF,TGTGCCAGCAGTCTTAGCGGGGATCTGGGCACAGATACGCAGTATTTT
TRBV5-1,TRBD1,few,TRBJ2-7,CASSLRDRGIAYEQYF,TGCGCCAGCAGCCTGAGAGACAGGGGGATAGCCTACGAGCAGTACTTC
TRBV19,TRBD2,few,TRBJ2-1,CASSDPGLAGGHEQFF,TGTGCCAGTAGTGACCCCGGCCTAGCGGGAGGACATGAGCAGTTCTTC
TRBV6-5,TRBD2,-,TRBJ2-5,CASSRQRGLQETQYF,TGTGCCAGCAGTCGCCAGCGGGGACTTCAAGAGACCCAGTACTTC
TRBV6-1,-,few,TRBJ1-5,CASSGGLATDSNQPQHF,TGTGCCAGCAGTGGGGGTTTAGCGACGGATAGCAATCAGCCCCAGCATTTT
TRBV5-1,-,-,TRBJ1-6,CASSPDTFNSPLHF,TGCGCCAGCAGCCCGGACACTTTTAATTCACCCCTCCACTTT
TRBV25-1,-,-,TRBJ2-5,CASSELAGASEDETQYF,TGTGCCAGCAGTGAATTAGCTGGGGCCTCTGAGGACGAGACCCAGTACTTC
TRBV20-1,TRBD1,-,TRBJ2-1,CSVEDRTSYNEQFF,TGCAGTGTTGAGGACAGGACTTCCTACAATGAGCAGTTCTTC
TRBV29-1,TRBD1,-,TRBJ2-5,CSAGTEQETQYF,TGCAGCGCCGGGACAGAGCAAGAGACCCAGTACTTC
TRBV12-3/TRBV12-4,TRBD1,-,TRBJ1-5,CASSPTGGGQPQHF,TGTGCCAGCAGCCCCACAGGGGGCGGGCAGCCCCAGCATTTT
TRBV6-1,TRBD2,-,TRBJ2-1,CVSSDGLAGGHNVHEQFF,TGTGTCAGCAGCGACGGGCTAGCGGGAGGTCACAATGTCCATGAGCAGTTCTTC
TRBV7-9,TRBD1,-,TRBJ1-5,CASSLTGEGIQPRHF,TGTGCCAGCAGCTTAACAGGGGAGGGTATTCAGCCCCGGCATTTT
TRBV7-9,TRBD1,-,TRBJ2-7,CASSRGQGIGEQYF,TGTGCCAGCAGCCGAGGACAGGGGATCGGCGAGCAGTACTTC